This T cell receptor (beta chain) is from a study of T cells in women clearing cervical HPV infection. Across the whole study: For cases, blood was sampled a median 149 days after lesion detection, interquartile range roughly 90 to 230 days.

Sequenced by immunoSEQ multiplex PCR; TCRdb stores in-frame clones only, minus some. The sample includes about 22,000 clones. Regarding this clone: Its antigen remains unknown. The CDR3 end falls 3 residues outside the read, so it is completed with the germline J gene.

The study, taken as a whole, reports: CIN3+ cases had significantly higher TCR richness than controls; evenness did not differ.

This CDR3 region has 14 residues. The germline V gene encodes CDR1 SEHNR and CDR2 FQNEAQ (reference sequence). This TCR was recovered from a woman between 18 and 69 years old with a cervical HPV16 infection that either progressed to CIN3+ or cleared (not recorded which). This chain joins TRBV7-9 and TRBJ1-2, with D possibly being TRBD1 (6 bases). The sequenced sample consisted of blood buffy coat. The CDR3 spells CASSYRDTYNDYTF. The CDR3 bases that were read are TGTGCCAGCAGCTACCGGGACACCTACAATGAC.